The entry below describes one T cell receptor (beta chain). As yet, its antigen is unknown. CDR1 and CDR2 from the germline V gene are KGHSH and LQKENI. CDR3 length: 16 amino acids. V was trimmed by 3 bases and J by 5 bases, leaving 19 bases between them. Profiled with immunoSEQ multiplex PCR; TCRdb holds only in-frame clones, not every one. The repertoire holds fewer than 55,000 clones, with about 90% as singletons. The sample originates from a study of OX40 agonist ivuxolimab in advanced cancers. Study as a whole: Treatment received earlier with anti-PD-1, anti-PD-L1 or anti-CTLA-4 agents was allowed, and under 50% had some.

Overall study results and limits: In CD8+ T cells, expanded clones were on average more numerous than in CD4+.

The material was CD4+ or CD8+ T cells sorted from blood, obtained in a trial of the OX40 agonist ivuxolimab. The chain is built from TRBV18 and TRBJ2-5; D is possibly TRBD2 (7 bases). The TCR was taken from an adult with an advanced solid tumor such as melanoma, head and neck, liver or kidney cancer. The CDR3 coding sequence is TGTGCCAGCTCACCGATTTCCGCGGGGGCCCGGGAGACCCAGTACTTC. Its protein product is CASSPISAGARETQYF.